One sample yielded the 11 T cell receptor beta chains listed below, sequenced in a study of CD8+ T cells in alopecia areata. Specimens obtained from alopecia areata patients comprised lesional scalp punch biopsies and peripheral blood. RNA extraction and reverse transcription yielded cDNA as sequencing template. Here immunoSEQ multiplex PCR was the method, and the copy in TCRdb shows in-frame clones only, minus some. The sample lists more than 8,500 clones, 67% occurring once. Sequenced sample: skin. Every receptor here comes from a human donor with alopecia areata.

V is TRBV7-2 and J is TRBJ1-6; D is unresolved. The CDR3 extends over 15 amino acids. From germline, CDR1 is SGHTA and CDR2 FQGNSA. V was trimmed by 1 base and J by 6 bases, leaving 10 bases between them. In DNA form, the CDR3 reads TGTGCCAGCAGCTTAGGGAGGGCGATTAATTCACCCCTCCACTTT. Its protein is CASSLGRAINSPLHF.

This chain uses TRBV2 with TRBJ2-1; 7 nucleotides match TRBD2. V was pared by 2 bases and J by 6 bases, with 10 bases of the junction left unmatched. This CDR3 is built from 16 residues. The V gene's germline CDR1 is SNHLY and CDR2 FYNNEI. The CDR3 sequence: CASSELTSFLANEQFF. CDR3 sequence (DNA): TGTGCCAGCAGTGAATTGACTAGCTTCCTCGCCAATGAGCAGTTCTTC.

V is TRBV2 and J is TRBJ1-1; D not certain. The germline V gene has CDR1 SNHLY and CDR2 FYNNEI. This CDR3 spans 13 amino acids. V lost 3 bases to trimming and J lost 1 base, with 6 bases between them. The CDR3, as DNA: TGTGCCAGCAGTGAGGAGGGGAACACTGAAGCTTTCTTT. Translated: CASSEEGNTEAFF.

The chain employs TRBV28 and TRBJ1-2; a weak D match, TRBD1 (5 bases). With 5 bases removed from V and 8 bases from J, the gap between germline ends came to 24 bases. The germline gives CDR1 MDHEN, CDR2 SYDVKM. The CDR3 consists of 16 residues. The CDR3 nucleotides read TGTGCCAGCAGTCCAAGGCAGGGAGGATGGCTGGTGGGCTACACCTTC. It is translated as CASSPRQGGWLVGYTF.

This clone was recorded once. V is TRBV5-4 and J is TRBJ2-3, with 12 bases matching TRBD2. The CDR3 covers 19 residues. Trimming took 3 bases from V and 0 from J; bases not matched to a gene: 11. Germline V lookup: CDR1 SGHNT, CDR2 YYREEE (reference sequence). The CDR3 sequence: CASSYPSGLAGRSTDTQYF. The CDR3, as DNA: TGTGCCAGCAGCTACCCAAGCGGACTAGCGGGACGGAGCACAGATACGCAGTATTTT.

This clone showed up just a few times. This chain links TRBV7-3 with TRBJ2-5; 9 bases are a match to TRBD1. The V segment lost 4 bases and the J segment 5 bases; nucleotides outside the gene matches: 2. Germline CDR1 and CDR2: SGHTA and FQGTGA. The CDR3 runs 13 residues. DNA for the CDR3: TGTGCCAGCAGCTCCGGACAGGGGGAGACCCAGTACTTC. This gives the protein CASSSGQGETQYF. The whole variable domain, filled in from reference TRBV7-3 and TRBJ2-5, reads GAGVSQTPSNKVTEKGKYVELRCDPISGHTALYWYRQSLGQGPEFLIYFQGTGAADDSGLPNDRFFAVRPEGSVSTLKIQRTERGDSAVYLCASSSGQGETQYFGPGTRLLVL.

The chain is built from TRBV4-3 and TRBJ1-1; tentatively, D is TRBD1 (6 bases). Germline loops: CDR1 LGHNA, CDR2 YSLEER. V was pared by 0 bases and J by 5 bases, with 19 bases between. This CDR3 is 17 amino acids long. This CDR3 reads CASSQDERDKGGTEAFF. In DNA, the CDR3 is TGCGCCAGCAGCCAAGACGAACGGGACAAGGGTGGGACTGAAGCTTTCTTT.

This chain connects TRBV29-1 to TRBJ2-1, with D perhaps TRBD1 or TRBD2 (5 bases each). Germline V gene sequence: CDR1 SQVTM, CDR2 ANQGSEA. The CDR3 extends over 13 amino acids. Trimming left V 6 bases short and J 5 bases short, with 14 bases between. The CDR3 DNA follows: TGCAGCGTGGAGACAGTCGGGAACAATGAGCAGTTCTTC. It yields the protein CSVETVGNNEQFF.

The chain couples TRBV6-5 to TRBJ1-5; D gene unclear. In germline, CDR1 is MNHEY, CDR2 SVGAGI. Trimming took 0 bases from V and 4 from J, leaving 7 bases between them. This CDR3 contains 14 residues. Here the CDR3 reads CASSYSGANQPQHF. In nucleotides, the CDR3 is TGTGCCAGCAGTTACTCAGGAGCAAATCAGCCCCAGCATTTT.

The V gene is TRBV6-5, the J gene TRBJ2-5; 7 bases agree with TRBD1. Germline CDR1 is MNHEY and CDR2 is SVGAGI. J was trimmed by 4 bases and V by 4 bases; bases with no gene match: 6. This CDR3 is built from 14 residues. Here the CDR3 DNA reads TGTGCCAGCAGTTTTTCGACAGGGCCAGAGACCCAGTACTTC. It codes for CASSFSTGPETQYF.

The genes are TRBV7-2 and TRBJ1-3; D possibly corresponds to TRBD1 (5 bases). V lost 2 bases to trimming and J lost 0 bases, with 8 bases between them. The CDR3 is 15 residues long. CDR1 SGHTA and CDR2 FQGNSA come from the germline V gene. This CDR3 reads CASSLSQGSGNTIYF. In nucleotides, the CDR3 is TGTGCCAGCAGCTTAAGTCAGGGCTCTGGAAACACCATATATTTT. The full variable domain, with the rest looked up from reference TRBV7-2 and TRBJ1-3, is GAGVSQSPSNKVTEKGKDVELRCDPISGHTALYWYRQSLGQGLEFLIYFQGNSAPDKSGLPSDRFSAERTGGSVSTLTIQRTQQEDSAVYLCASSLSQGSGNTIYFGEGSWLTVV.